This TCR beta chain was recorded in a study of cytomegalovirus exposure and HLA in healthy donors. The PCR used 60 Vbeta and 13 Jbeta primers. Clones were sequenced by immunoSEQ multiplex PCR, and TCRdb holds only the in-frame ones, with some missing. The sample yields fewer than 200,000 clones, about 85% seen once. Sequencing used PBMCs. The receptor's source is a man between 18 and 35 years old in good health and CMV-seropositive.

The CDR3 DNA follows: TGTGCCAGCAGCATCCCTCAAGCGGGTAGCACAGATACGCAGTATTTT. As protein: CASSIPQAGSTDTQYF. The chain combines TRBV9 with TRBJ2-3; tentative D call: TRBD2 (6 bases). Germline CDR1 is SGDLS and CDR2 is YYNGEE. V lost 4 bases and J lost 0, with 15 bases in between. This CDR3 spans 16 amino acids.